This T cell receptor (beta chain) was obtained from a study of Tregs in tolerant kidney transplant recipients. Study as a whole: Recipients received nonmyeloablative bone marrow transplants from related graft donors, with transient mixed chimerism.

TCRdb's table, derived via immunoSEQ multiplex PCR, lists solely in-frame clones and lacks some. This table holds over 60,000 clones, less than 90% found once. This CDR3 contains 16 residues. Trimming removed 1 base from V and 3 bases from J; junction bases left unmatched: 5. CDR1 and CDR2 (germline): KGHSH, LQKENI. The sequence was collected from a human donor who received a combined kidney and bone marrow transplant. This chain uses TRBV18 with TRBJ2-2; 7 positions agree with TRBD2. The specimen comprised CD4+ T cells from blood, sampled before the transplant. CDR3 nucleotides: TGTGCCAGCTCACCACAGGCGGGAGTTGACACCGGGGAGCTGTTTTTT. It specifies CASSPQAGVDTGELFF. Filled out from reference TRBV18 and TRBJ2-2, the complete variable domain reads NAGVMQNPRHLVRRRGQEARLRCSPMKGHSHVYWYRQLPEEGLKFMVYLQKENIIDESGMPKERFSAEFPKEGPSILRIQQVVRGDSAAYFCASSPQAGVDTGELFFGEGSRLTVL.